The clone carrying this TCR beta chain was observed many times. This sample was taken from a study of early T cells in non-severe SARS-CoV-2 infection. The CDR3 extends over 14 amino acids. Germline CDR1 is KGHSH and CDR2 is LQKENI. V was shortened by 1 base and J by 2 bases, with 8 bases between the two germline ends. Individual cDNA molecules were tagged with unique molecular identifiers, the study reported. Via MiXCR, TCRdb re-called the 5' RACE reads, giving one row per CDR3 protein. This sample has fewer than 80,000 distinct CDR3 sequences, with around 13% found just once. Input material: whole blood. The origin of this receptor is an adult who was a healthcare worker with PCR-confirmed SARS-CoV-2 infection or an uninfected control (not recorded which). The V and J genes are TRBV18 and TRBJ1-2; D not certain. CDR3 bases: TGTGCCAGCTCACCACGGACGGAAAACTATGGCTACACCTTC. Protein sequence: CASSPRTENYGYTF.